These 5 T cell receptor beta chains were all obtained from the same sample, sequenced in a study of Ad26.COV2.S vaccination and SARS-CoV-2 variants. Produced via immunoSEQ multiplex PCR; TCRdb's table is partial and in-frame only. The sample holds 300,000 to 400,000 clones, approximately 86% seen once. This sample's treatment: some 20 received Ad26.COV2.S at low or high dose, single or two shots; roughly five received placebo; per-sample allocation not given. Samples analyzed were those drawn on day 63 after the first vaccine or placebo injection. The specimen comprised peripheral blood, sampled in a trial of Ad26.COV2.S vaccine versus placebo. The source of these receptors is a person aged 18-60 years who received the Ad26.COV2.S COVID-19 vaccine or a placebo.

The J gene is TRBJ2-7, the V gene TRBV28; D is unresolved. The CDR3 is 12 amino acids. The V gene's germline CDR1 is MDHEN and CDR2 SYDVKM. The V and J ends lost 6 bases and 2 bases respectively, with 8 bases between them. The CDR3 coding sequence is TGTGCCAGCAGGTCCGGCCCCTACGAGCAGTACTTC. This translates into CASRSGPYEQYF. The whole variable domain, remainder taken from reference TRBV28 and TRBJ2-7, is DVKVTQSSRYLVKRTGEKVFLECVQDMDHENMFWYRQDPGLGLRLIYFSYDVKMKEKGDIPEGYSVSREKKERFSLILESASTNQTSMYLCASRSGPYEQYFGPGTRLTVT.

V gene TRBV3-1 (or the pseudogene TRBV3-2) combines with J gene TRBJ1-2; D is unclear. The germline V gene encodes CDR1 LGHDT and CDR2 YNNKEL (reference sequence). The V end lost 1 base, the J end lost 4 bases, and 7 bases lay between the germline ends. The CDR3 runs to 13 residues. This chain's CDR3 is CASSQGTIYGYTF. In DNA, the CDR3 is TGTGCCAGCAGCCAAGGGACGATCTATGGCTACACCTTC.

The rearrangement joins TRBV27 to TRBJ1-2; D is unclear. The CDR3 covers 19 residues. V lost 4 bases, J lost 0 bases, and 24 bases lay in between. Germline V gives CDR1 MNHEY, CDR2 SMNVEV (reference sequence). In DNA form, the CDR3 reads TGTGCCAGCAGTTCGCCCCGACGGGTGCGCGGAGACCCTAACTATGGCTACACCTTC. Its translation is CASSSPRRVRGDPNYGYTF.

V gene TRBV3-1 (or the pseudogene TRBV3-2) combines with J gene TRBJ2-1; 8 nucleotides align to TRBD2. The CDR3 totals 15 residues. Trimming took 10 bases from V and 7 from J; bases not matched to a gene: 15. Germline V gene data show CDR1 as LGHDT and CDR2 as YNNKEL (reference sequence). The CDR3 DNA is TGTGCCACCGAACTGTCCGGGCTAGCGGGTAATGAGCAGTTCTTC. Translating it yields CATELSGLAGNEQFF.

The chain is built from TRBV5-1 and TRBJ1-1, with TRBD1 as a possible D gene (5 bases). Between the trimmed V and J ends, which lost 0 bases and 0 bases, there was a span of 9 bases. This CDR3 is 15 amino acids long. Germline values: CDR1 SGHRS, CDR2 YFSETQ. CDR3: CASSLADSLNTEAFF. As DNA, the CDR3 is TGCGCCAGCAGCTTGGCTGACAGCTTGAACACTGAAGCTTTCTTT.